This TCR beta chain is from a study of control samples from healthy donors and cancer patients. Libraries were prepared by immunoSEQ multiplex PCR; TCRdb keeps only in-frame clonotypes and omits some of them. The table has 96,000 or so clones, over 90% seen once. Germline V lookup: CDR1 KGHSH, CDR2 LQKENI. The CDR3 extends over 15 amino acids. Trimming cost V 7 bases and J 3 bases; bases outside gene matches: 7. The sequence derives from a man aged 18 to 29 in good health. Sample: blood. V is TRBV18 and J is TRBJ2-3, with TRBD1 matching 10 bases. In DNA form, the CDR3 reads TGTGCCAGCTTATCGGGACAGGGGAGGACAGATACGCAGTATTTT. This codes for CASLSGQGRTDTQYF.